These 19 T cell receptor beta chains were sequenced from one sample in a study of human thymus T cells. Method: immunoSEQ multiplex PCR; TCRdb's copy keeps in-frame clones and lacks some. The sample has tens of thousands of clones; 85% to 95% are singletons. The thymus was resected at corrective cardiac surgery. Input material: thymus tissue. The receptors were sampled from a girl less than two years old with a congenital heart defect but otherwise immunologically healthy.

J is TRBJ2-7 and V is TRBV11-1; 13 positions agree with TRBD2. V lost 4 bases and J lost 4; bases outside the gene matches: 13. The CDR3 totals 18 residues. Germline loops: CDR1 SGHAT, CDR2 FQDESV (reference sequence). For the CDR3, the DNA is TGTGCCAGCAGCTCTAATAGACCAACTAGCGGGAGGGAGTACGAGCAGTACTTC. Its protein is CASSSNRPTSGREYEQYF.

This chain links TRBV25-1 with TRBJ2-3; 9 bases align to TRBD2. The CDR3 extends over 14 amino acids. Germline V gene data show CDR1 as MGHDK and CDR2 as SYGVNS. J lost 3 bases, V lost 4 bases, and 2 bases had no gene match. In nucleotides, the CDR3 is TGTGCCAGCAGTGGGCGGGAGGGGACAGATACGCAGTATTTT. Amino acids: CASSGREGTDTQYF. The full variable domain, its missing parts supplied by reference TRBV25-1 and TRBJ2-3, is EADIYQTPRYLVIGTGKKITLECSQTMGHDKMYWYQQDPGMELHLIHYSYGVNSTEKGDLSSESTVSRIRTEHFPLTLESARPSHTSQYLCASSGREGTDTQYFGPGTRLTVL.

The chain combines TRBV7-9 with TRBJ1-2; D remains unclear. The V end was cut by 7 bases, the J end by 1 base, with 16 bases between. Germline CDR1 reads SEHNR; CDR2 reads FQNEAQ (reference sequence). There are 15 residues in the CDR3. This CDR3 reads CASTLTGNDNYGYTF. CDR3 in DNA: TGTGCCAGCACCCTTACGGGGAATGATAACTATGGCTACACCTTC.

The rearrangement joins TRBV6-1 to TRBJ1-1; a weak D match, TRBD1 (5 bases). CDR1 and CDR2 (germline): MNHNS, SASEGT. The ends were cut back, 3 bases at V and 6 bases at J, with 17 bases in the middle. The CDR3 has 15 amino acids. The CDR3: CASSDQTLGVPEAFF. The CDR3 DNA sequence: TGTGCCAGCAGTGATCAGACCCTGGGGGTACCTGAAGCTTTCTTT.

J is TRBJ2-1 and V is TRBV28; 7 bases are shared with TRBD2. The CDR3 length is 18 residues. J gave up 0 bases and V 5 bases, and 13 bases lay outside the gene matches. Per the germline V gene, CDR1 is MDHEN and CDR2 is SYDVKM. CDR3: CASSTPGLPTPSYNEQFF. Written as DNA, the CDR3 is TGTGCCAGCAGTACTCCGGGACTACCAACCCCCTCCTACAATGAGCAGTTCTTC.

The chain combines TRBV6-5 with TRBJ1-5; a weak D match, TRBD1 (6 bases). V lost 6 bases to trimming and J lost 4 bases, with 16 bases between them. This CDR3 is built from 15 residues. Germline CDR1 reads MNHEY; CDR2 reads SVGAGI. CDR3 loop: CASSLEGGKNQPQHF. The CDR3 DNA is TGTGCCAGCAGCCTCGAGGGGGGGAAAAATCAGCCCCAGCATTTT.

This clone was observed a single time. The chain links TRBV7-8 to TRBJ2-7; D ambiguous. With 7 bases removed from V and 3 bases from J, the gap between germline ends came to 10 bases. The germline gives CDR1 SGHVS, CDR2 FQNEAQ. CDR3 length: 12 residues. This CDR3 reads CASTHGDYEQYF. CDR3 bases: TGTGCCAGCACCCATGGGGACTACGAGCAGTACTTC.

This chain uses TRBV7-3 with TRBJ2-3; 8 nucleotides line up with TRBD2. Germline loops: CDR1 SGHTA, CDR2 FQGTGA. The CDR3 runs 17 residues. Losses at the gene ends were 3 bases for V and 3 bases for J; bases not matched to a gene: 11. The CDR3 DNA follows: TGTGCCAGCAGCTTCAGCGGGAGCTCAACGGGGACAGATACGCAGTATTTT. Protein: CASSFSGSSTGTDTQYF.

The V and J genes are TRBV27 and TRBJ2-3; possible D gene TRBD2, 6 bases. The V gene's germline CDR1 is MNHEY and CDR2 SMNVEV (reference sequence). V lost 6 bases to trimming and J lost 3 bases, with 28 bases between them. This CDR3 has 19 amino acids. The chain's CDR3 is CASSPSIPSWRGGTDTQYF. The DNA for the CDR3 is TGTGCCAGCAGCCCTTCTATCCCGTCTTGGCGGGGAGGAACAGATACGCAGTATTTT.

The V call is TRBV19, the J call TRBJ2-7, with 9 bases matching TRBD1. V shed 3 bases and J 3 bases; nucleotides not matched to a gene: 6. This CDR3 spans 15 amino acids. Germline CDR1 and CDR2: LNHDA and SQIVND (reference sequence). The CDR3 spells CASSIGHRGLYEQYF. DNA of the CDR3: TGTGCCAGTAGTATTGGTCACAGGGGGCTCTACGAGCAGTACTTC.

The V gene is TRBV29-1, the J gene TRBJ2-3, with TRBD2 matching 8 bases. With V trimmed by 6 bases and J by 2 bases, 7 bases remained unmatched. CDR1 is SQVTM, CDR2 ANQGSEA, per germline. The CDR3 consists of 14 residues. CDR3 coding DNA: TGCAGCGTGGTAGCGGGAACCTACACAGATACGCAGTATTTT. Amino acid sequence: CSVVAGTYTDTQYF.

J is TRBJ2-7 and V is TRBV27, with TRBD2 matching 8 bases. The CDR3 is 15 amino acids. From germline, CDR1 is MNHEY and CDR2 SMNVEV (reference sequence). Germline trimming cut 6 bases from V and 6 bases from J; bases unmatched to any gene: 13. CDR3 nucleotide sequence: TGTGCCAGCAGCATTCTAAGCGGGAGAGATGGCGAGCAGTACTTC. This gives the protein CASSILSGRDGEQYF.

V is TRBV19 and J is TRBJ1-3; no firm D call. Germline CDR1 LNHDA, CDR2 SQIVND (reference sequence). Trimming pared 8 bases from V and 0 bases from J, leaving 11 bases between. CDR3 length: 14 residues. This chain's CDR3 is CASWRGDSGNTIYF. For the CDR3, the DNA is TGTGCCAGTTGGCGGGGTGACTCTGGAAACACCATATATTTT.

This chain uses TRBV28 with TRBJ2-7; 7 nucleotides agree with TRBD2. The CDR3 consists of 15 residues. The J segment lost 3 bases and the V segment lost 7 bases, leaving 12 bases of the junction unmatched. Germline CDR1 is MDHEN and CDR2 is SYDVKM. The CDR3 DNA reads TGTGCCAGCACCGATAGCGGGTGTCCTGACTACGAGCAGTACTTC. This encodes CASTDSGCPDYEQYF.

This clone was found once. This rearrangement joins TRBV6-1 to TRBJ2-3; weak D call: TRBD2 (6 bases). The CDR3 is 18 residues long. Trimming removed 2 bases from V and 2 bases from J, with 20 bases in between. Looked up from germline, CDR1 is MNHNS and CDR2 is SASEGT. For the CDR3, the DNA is TGTGCCAGCAGTGAACCTCCCACCTTTAGCGGAATCACAGATACGCAGTATTTT. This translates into CASSEPPTFSGITDTQYF.

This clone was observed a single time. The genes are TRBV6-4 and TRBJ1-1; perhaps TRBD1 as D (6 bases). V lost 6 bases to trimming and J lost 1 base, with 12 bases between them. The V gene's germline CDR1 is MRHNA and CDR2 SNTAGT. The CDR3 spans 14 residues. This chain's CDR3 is CASSSTGTNTEAFF. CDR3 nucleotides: TGTGCCAGCAGCAGCACAGGGACGAACACTGAAGCTTTCTTT.

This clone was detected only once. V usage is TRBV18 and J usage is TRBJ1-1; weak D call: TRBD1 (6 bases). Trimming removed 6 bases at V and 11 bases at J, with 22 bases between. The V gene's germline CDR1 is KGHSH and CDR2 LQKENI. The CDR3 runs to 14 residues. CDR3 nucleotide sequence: TGTGCCAGCTCCCCCGTAGACAGGACCCCGGGTGCTTTCTTT. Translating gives CASSPVDRTPGAFF.

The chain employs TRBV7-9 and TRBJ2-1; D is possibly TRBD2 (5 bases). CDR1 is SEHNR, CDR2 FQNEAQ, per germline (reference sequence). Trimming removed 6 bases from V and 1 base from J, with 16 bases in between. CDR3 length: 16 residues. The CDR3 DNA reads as TGTGCCAGCAGTCCCCGGGAAGAGAGGTCCTACAATGAGCAGTTCTTC. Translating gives CASSPREERSYNEQFF.

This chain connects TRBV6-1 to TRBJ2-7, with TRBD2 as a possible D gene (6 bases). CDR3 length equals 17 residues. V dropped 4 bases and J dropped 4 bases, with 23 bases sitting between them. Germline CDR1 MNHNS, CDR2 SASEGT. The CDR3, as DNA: TGTGCCAGCAGTGTTCCCTGGGGGAGACGGGAGTGGTACGAGCAGTACTTC. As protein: CASSVPWGRREWYEQYF.